Listed below are T cell receptor beta chains from one sample, sequenced in a study of blood T cell repertoires in COVID-19. Measured with immunoSEQ multiplex PCR; TCRdb has only the in-frame clones, and not every one. The sample carries 410,000 or so clones, about 91% recorded once. The sample comprised peripheral blood. The receptors shown here come from a woman in her thirties or forties with COVID-19, enrolled during active disease. Both conserved end residues are part of each CDR3. D genes are given only for firm matches. A row's size may be missing; if present it is once, few, many or a size class.

V	D	J	size	DNA	CDR3
TRBV29-1	TRBD1	TRBJ1-2	.	TGCAGCGTAGGACAGGGTGCTAACTATGGCTACACCTTC	CSVGQGANYGYTF
TRBV5-1	TRBD1	TRBJ1-2	.	TGCGCCAGCAGCTTGGAGGGACAGAACTATGGCTACACCTTC	CASSLEGQNYGYTF
TRBV18	.	TRBJ2-2	.	TGTGCCAGCCTCATAAATCAGGGCGGGGAGCTGTTTTTT	CASLINQGGELFF
TRBV4-3	TRBD1	TRBJ1-2	.	TGCGCCAGCAGCCAAGTCAGGGGGGACTATGGCTACACCTTC	CASSQVRGDYGYTF
TRBV27	TRBD1	TRBJ1-2	.	TGTGCCAGCAGGCCGAGACAGGGCCTTAACTATGGCTACACCTTC	CASRPRQGLNYGYTF
TRBV11-2	.	TRBJ2-3	.	TGTGCCAGCAGCCCTAGACTGTCTAGCACAGATACGCAGTATTTT	CASSPRLSSTDTQYF
TRBV18	.	TRBJ1-4	.	TGTGCCAGCTCACTAAGACAGGTTACCCTCTATGAAAAACTGTTTTTT	CASSLRQVTLYEKLFF
TRBV9	TRBD1	TRBJ1-3	.	TGTGCCAGCAGCGCCCAGGGGGCTATATCTGGAAACACCATATATTTT	CASSAQGAISGNTIYF
TRBV10-3	.	TRBJ1-1	.	TGTGCCATCAAAGGCTCCGAGGGGGACACTGAAGCTTTCTTT	CAIKGSEGDTEAFF
TRBV6-5	.	TRBJ1-2	.	TGTGCCAGCACCCGTATATCCCGTGGCTACACCTTC	CASTRISRGYTF
TRBV3-1/TRBV3-2	TRBD1	TRBJ1-1	few	TGTGCCAGCAGCCCACTGACAGGGGTGGGCGGCACTGAAGCTTTCTTT	CASSPLTGVGGTEAFF
TRBV6-5	.	TRBJ2-1	.	TGTGCCAGCAGAAACAGAGTAGGTGAGCAGTTCTTC	CASRNRVGEQFF
TRBV6-6	.	TRBJ2-1	.	TGTGCCAGCAGTTACCTTAGCTCCTACAATGAGCAGTTCTTC	CASSYLSSYNEQFF
TRBV27	.	TRBJ1-5	.	TGTGCCAGCGCACAGTGGGTCCAGACCTATAGCAATCAGCCCCAGCATTTT	CASAQWVQTYSNQPQHF
TRBV4-3	.	TRBJ1-1	.	TGCGCCAGCAGCCAAGATGGGCCGGGACACTCAGGGGACACTGAAGCTTTCTTT	CASSQDGPGHSGDTEAFF
TRBV7-8	.	TRBJ1-2	.	TGTGCCAGCAGCTTAGGGGCCGGCTACACCTTC	CASSLGAGYTF
TRBV29-1	TRBD1	TRBJ1-3	few	TGCAGCGTTGGGTGGGACAGGGGGCCAGACAACTCTGGAAACACCATATATTTT	CSVGWDRGPDNSGNTIYF
TRBV27	.	TRBJ2-3	.	TGTGCCAGCAAACGGGAGGATACGCAGTATTTT	CASKREDTQYF
TRBV25-1	.	TRBJ1-5	once	TGTGCCAGCAGTGAGTCGTGGCAGGGCAGGGGTCAGCCCCAGCATTTT	CASSESWQGRGQPQHF
TRBV7-9	.	TRBJ1-4	.	TGTGCCAGCAGCTTTGGGCAGGTTAATGAAAAACTGTTTTTT	CASSFGQVNEKLFF